What follows are 25 T cell receptor beta chains derived from one specimen sequenced in a study of blood T cell repertoires in COVID-19. TCRdb keeps only in-frame clones here, not all; method: immunoSEQ multiplex PCR. The sample carries about 88,000 clones, approximately 90% recorded once. The sequenced sample consisted of peripheral blood. These TCRs come from a male donor with acute or convalescent COVID-19.

This CDR3 reads CASSQDDRDRPPQYF. The CDR3 DNA follows: TGTGCCAGCAGCCAAGACGACAGAGACAGGCCCCCTCAGTACTTC. The chain uses TRBV3-1 (or the pseudogene TRBV3-2) and TRBJ2-5; TRBD1 is a possible D gene (6 bases). The V gene's germline CDR1 is LGHDT and CDR2 YNNKEL (reference sequence). The CDR3 runs to 15 residues. Deletions cut 0 bases from V and 11 bases from J, with 19 bases between.

CDR3 DNA sequence: TGTGCCAGCAGTATGACAGGTGCTGGGGCCAACGTCCTGACTTTC. Translation gives CASSMTGAGANVLTF. The chain has TRBV2 and TRBJ2-6; a possible D gene is TRBD1 (6 bases). The germline V gene encodes CDR1 SNHLY and CDR2 FYNNEI. The CDR3 has 15 amino acids. The germline V and J ends were trimmed by 5 bases and 2 bases, with 10 bases remaining between them.

The V gene is TRBV25-1, the J gene TRBJ1-6; D might be TRBD1 (6 bases). The CDR3 has 15 amino acids. Trimming pared 6 bases from V and 7 bases from J, leaving 16 bases between. The germline CDR1 and CDR2 sequences are MGHDK and SYGVNS. As DNA, the CDR3 is TGTGCCAGCAGGAACCCGGGACATCTAAATTCACCCCTCCACTTT. Its protein is CASRNPGHLNSPLHF.

The chain uses TRBV7-2 and TRBJ1-5, with TRBD1 matching over 10 bases. J was trimmed by 2 bases and V by 6 bases; bases with no gene match: 7. The germline V gene encodes CDR1 SGHTA and CDR2 FQGNSA. The CDR3 sequence is 16 residues long. The DNA for the CDR3 is TGTGCCAGCAGTAGGGACAGGGGATCTGGCAATCAGCCCCAGCATTTT. Protein sequence: CASSRDRGSGNQPQHF. Using reference TRBV7-2 and TRBJ1-5 for the parts outside the CDR3, the full variable domain is GAGVSQSPSNKVTEKGKDVELRCDPISGHTALYWYRQSLGQGLEFLIYFQGNSAPDKSGLPSDRFSAERTGGSVSTLTIQRTQQEDSAVYLCASSRDRGSGNQPQHFGDGTRLSIL.

The rearrangement joins TRBV18 to TRBJ1-1; TRBD1 matches at 7 bases. With V trimmed by 1 base and J by 2 bases, 10 bases remained unmatched. This CDR3 comprises 17 residues. Per the germline V gene, CDR1 is KGHSH and CDR2 is LQKENI. CDR3 nucleotide sequence: TGTGCCAGCTCACCACAGGCCCCGGGACAGACCAACACTGAAGCTTTCTTT. Protein: CASSPQAPGQTNTEAFF. The whole variable domain, filled in from reference TRBV18 and TRBJ1-1, reads NAGVMQNPRHLVRRRGQEARLRCSPMKGHSHVYWYRQLPEEGLKFMVYLQKENIIDESGMPKERFSAEFPKEGPSILRIQQVVRGDSAAYFCASSPQAPGQTNTEAFFGQGTRLTVV.

The chain recombines TRBV5-1 with TRBJ1-5, with TRBD1 matching 8 bases. Unmatched junction bases numbered 4, after V lost 4 bases and J lost 4 bases. The germline CDR1 and CDR2 sequences are SGHRS and YFSETQ. The CDR3 covers 14 residues. The CDR3 coding sequence is TGCGCCAGCAGCCAAACAGGGGGAAATCAGCCCCAGCATTTT. Translation: CASSQTGGNQPQHF.

The chain uses TRBV6-5 and TRBJ1-2; TRBD1 agrees at 8 bases. Trimming cost V 5 bases and J 5 bases; bases outside gene matches: 7. The CDR3 consists of 14 residues. CDR1 is MNHEY, CDR2 SVGAGI, per germline. The CDR3 is CASSTGQGRYGYTF. The CDR3 DNA follows: TGTGCCAGCAGTACCGGACAGGGTCGGTATGGCTACACCTTC.

The J gene is TRBJ2-1, the V gene TRBV19; 7 bases match TRBD1. After removal of 6 bases from V and 7 bases from J, the junction contained 18 bases not matched to a gene. CDR3 length: 17 amino acids. Germline CDR1 reads LNHDA; CDR2 reads SQIVND (reference sequence). The DNA for the CDR3 is TGTGCCAGTAGCACCGCGCCCCCGCGACAACAGGGGAATGAGCAGTTCTTC. It codes for CASSTAPPRQQGNEQFF. Full variable domain (remainder filled in from reference TRBV19 and TRBJ2-1): DGGITQSPKYLFRKEGQNVTLSCEQNLNHDAMYWYRQDPGQGLRLIYYSQIVNDFQKGDIAEGYSVSREKKESFPLTVTSAQKNPTAFYLCASSTAPPRQQGNEQFFGPGTRLTVL.

This chain links TRBV4-2 with TRBJ1-4; TRBD1 matches 12 bases. J was trimmed by 8 bases and V by 4 bases; bases with no gene match: 8. In germline, CDR1 is LGHNA, CDR2 YNFKEQ. This CDR3 comprises 16 residues. CDR3 DNA sequence: TGTGCCAGCAGCCTAAGGGTGGGGACAGGGGGCGAAAAACTGTTTTTT. It yields the protein CASSLRVGTGGEKLFF.

V gene TRBV6-1 combines with J gene TRBJ1-6; no clear D gene. Trimming removed 4 bases at V and 0 bases at J, with 10 bases between. CDR1 and CDR2 (germline): MNHNS, SASEGT. The CDR3 is 16 amino acids. The CDR3 reads CASSGVPGSYNSPLHF. CDR3 coding DNA: TGTGCCAGCAGTGGAGTCCCCGGCTCCTATAATTCACCCCTCCACTTT.

The chain carries TRBV3-1 (or the pseudogene TRBV3-2) and TRBJ2-3; 12 positions match TRBD2. This CDR3 has 12 amino acids. Germline V gene sequence: CDR1 LGHDT, CDR2 YNNKEL (reference sequence). J gave up 15 bases and V 4 bases, and 5 bases lay outside the gene matches. The CDR3, as DNA: TGTGCCAGCAGCCCTCTAGCGGGGGGGCCCTATTTT. This gives the protein CASSPLAGGPYF.

CDR3 bases: TGTGCCATCAGTGAACTAGGCTGGAACACTGAAGCTTTCTTT. It yields the protein CAISELGWNTEAFF. The chain couples TRBV10-3 to TRBJ1-1; D gene unclear. The V gene lost 3 bases and the J gene lost 1 base, with 9 bases spanning the gap. CDR3 size: 14 residues. Germline V gene lookup returns CDR1 ENHRY and CDR2 SYGVKD.

The chain recombines TRBV3-1 (or the pseudogene TRBV3-2) with TRBJ1-5; D not certain. From germline, CDR1 is LGHDT and CDR2 YNNKEL (reference sequence). This CDR3 has 15 residues. V was clipped by 1 base and J by 4 bases, with 11 bases between them. Here the CDR3 reads CASSQGGQVNQPQHF. The DNA for the CDR3 is TGTGCCAGCAGCCAAGGTGGGCAGGTTAATCAGCCCCAGCATTTT.

This chain links TRBV10-3 with TRBJ1-6, with D hard to call. V lost 3 bases to trimming and J lost 7 bases, with 10 bases between them. The CDR3 is 14 amino acids. CDR1 ENHRY and CDR2 SYGVKD come from the germline V gene. CDR3 DNA sequence: TGTGCCATCAGTGATAGCAGTGAGAATTCACCCCTCCACTTT. Its protein is CAISDSSENSPLHF.

The chain joins TRBV7-2 to TRBJ2-7; the match to TRBD1 covers 10 bases. The V and J ends lost 5 bases and 5 bases, in that order; junction bases with no gene match: 9. The CDR3 runs 15 residues. Germline V gene lookup returns CDR1 SGHTA and CDR2 FQGNSA. The CDR3 spells CASSPTGTGANEQYF. CDR3 sequence (DNA): TGTGCCAGCAGCCCCACCGGGACAGGGGCCAACGAGCAGTACTTC.

The V and J genes are TRBV28 and TRBJ1-1; possibly TRBD1 for D (5 bases). CDR3 length: 14 residues. Germline V gene sequence: CDR1 MDHEN, CDR2 SYDVKM. V was trimmed by 6 bases and J by 6 bases, leaving 17 bases between them. This CDR3 is CASRRGMGLPEAFF. Here the CDR3 DNA reads TGTGCCAGCAGGAGGGGTATGGGACTACCTGAAGCTTTCTTT.

This rearrangement joins TRBV6-5 to TRBJ2-3; unclear D gene. Trimming cost V 7 bases and J 6 bases, with 11 bases left between them. CDR1 is MNHEY, CDR2 SVGAGI, per germline. The CDR3 totals 12 residues. CDR3 nucleotide sequence: TGTGCCAGCACCCCCAACGAGGATACGCAGTATTTT. Amino acid sequence: CASTPNEDTQYF.

This clone was seen once. The rearrangement joins TRBV7-8 to TRBJ2-7, with TRBD2 matching 7 bases. This CDR3 is built from 16 residues. Germline values: CDR1 SGHVS, CDR2 FQNEAQ. Unmatched junction bases numbered 10, after V lost 2 bases and J lost 3 bases. CDR3 protein: CASSLNGWGGLYEQYF. As DNA, the CDR3 is TGTGCCAGCAGCTTAAACGGGTGGGGGGGACTCTACGAGCAGTACTTC.

The chain combines TRBV24-1 with TRBJ2-5; D is possibly TRBD1 (5 bases). The CDR3 loop spans 13 amino acids. With 2 bases removed from V and 5 bases from J, the gap between germline ends came to 8 bases. Germline CDR1 reads KGHDR; CDR2 reads SFDVKD. The CDR3 region is CATSDWGSETQYF. The CDR3 DNA reads TGTGCCACCAGTGATTGGGGCTCTGAGACCCAGTACTTC.

The count of this clone is one. The V gene is TRBV7-9, the J gene TRBJ2-1; 11 nucleotides agree with TRBD1. The CDR3 has 16 residues. Germline V gene lookup returns CDR1 SEHNR and CDR2 FQNEAQ (reference sequence). Trimming at V came to 3 bases and at J to 7 bases, leaving 8 bases not matched to a gene. The CDR3 here is CASSFRTGGFGNEQFF. CDR3 bases: TGTGCCAGCAGCTTCCGGACAGGGGGCTTTGGGAATGAGCAGTTCTTC.

This sequence joins TRBV18 and TRBJ2-3; D might be TRBD1 (6 bases). The V end lost 3 bases, the J end lost 14 bases, and 15 bases lay between the germline ends. The CDR3 is 12 residues long. The germline V gene encodes CDR1 KGHSH and CDR2 LQKENI. In DNA, the CDR3 is TGTGCCAGCTCACCCCAAACAGGGATGGTGTATTTT. Translating it yields CASSPQTGMVYF.

V and J are TRBV7-2 and TRBJ1-2; D perhaps matches TRBD1 (6 bases). In germline, CDR1 is SGHTA, CDR2 FQGNSA. Trimming pared 5 bases from V and 4 bases from J, leaving 23 bases between. The CDR3 runs to 17 residues. CDR3 sequence reads: CASSIRDIETPLYGYTF. CDR3 nucleotides: TGTGCCAGCAGCATCCGGGACATTGAGACCCCTCTCTATGGCTACACCTTC.

The gene calls are TRBV9 and TRBJ2-2; D unclear. This CDR3 is 15 amino acids long. The V end was cut by 4 bases, the J end by 8 bases, with 18 bases between. Germline V gene data show CDR1 as SGDLS and CDR2 as YYNGEE. The CDR3 DNA is TGTGCCAGCAGCCAAGGCAGGTTACAAGGTGGGGAGCTGTTTTTT. It yields the protein CASSQGRLQGGELFF. The entire variable domain, with the rest obtained from reference TRBV9 and TRBJ2-2, is as follows: DSGVTQTPKHLITATGQRVTLRCSPRSGDLSVYWYQQSLDQGLQFLIQYYNGEERAKGNILERFSAQQFPDLHSELNLSSLELGDSALYFCASSQGRLQGGELFFGEGSRLTVL.

The rearrangement joins TRBV5-1 to TRBJ1-1; D is unclear. This CDR3 comprises 11 residues. The ends were cut back, 6 bases at V and 7 bases at J, with 10 bases in the middle. Per germline, CDR1 SGHRS and CDR2 YFSETQ. The CDR3 region is CASTVPGEAFF. In DNA form, the CDR3 reads TGCGCCAGCACCGTCCCAGGTGAAGCTTTCTTT.

V gene TRBV5-1 combines with J gene TRBJ2-3; a weak D match, TRBD1 (6 bases). CDR3 length: 15 residues. The germline gives CDR1 SGHRS, CDR2 YFSETQ. Trimming removed 0 bases from V and 1 base from J, with 9 bases in between. The CDR3 DNA reads TGCGCCAGCAGCTTGGGGGGGCGCCGCACAGATACGCAGTATTTT. Amino acid sequence: CASSLGGRRTDTQYF.